The text below deals with one T cell receptor (beta chain). The germline V gene encodes CDR1 SGHAT and CDR2 FQNNGV. CDR3 length: 14 residues. Trimming cost V 3 bases and J 4 bases, with 11 bases left between them. Naive CD8 cells lacked CD45RO, underwent positive selection for CCR7 and left out terminally differentiated effector memory CD45RA+ cells. This record belongs to a study of shared clonotypes between healthy human individuals. Across the study: Used for every donor were three CD4 naive, three CD4 memory, two CD8 naive and one CD8 memory plate.

It was across several immunoSEQ plates that each subset's genomic DNA was evenly split. The table came from immunoSEQ multiplex PCR; TCRdb's copy has only in-frame clones and leaves some out. The sample includes roughly 2,000,000 clones, about 95% of them seen just once. This TCR came from a man between 18 and 29 years old in good health. Source material: naive CD8+ T cells sorted from blood. This rearrangement joins TRBV11-2 to TRBJ2-3; tentative D call: TRBD1 (5 bases). CDR3 residues: CASSLFQGSDTQYF. In nucleotides, the CDR3 is TGTGCCAGCAGCTTGTTCCAGGGATCAGATACGCAGTATTTT.